The T cell receptor (beta chain) under discussion was sequenced for a study of blood T cell repertoires in COVID-19 (dated by TCRdb to 2019 to 2021). Broadly, across the study: Samples covering the acute and convalescent phases of COVID-19 were provided by collaborators in the United States, Italy and Spain. Subjects who had been exposed to COVID-19, were actively infected with it, or had recovered from it provided the deeply sampled blood TCRbeta repertoires that made up the dataset. Nearly every sample came with metadata listing a de-identified subject ID, COVID-19 status, age in years and sex. The material from the prospective study consisted of cDNA or gDNA derived from T cells, B-cell-depleted T cells, or PBMCs. The samples were drawn from two sources: the first 160 participants of the ongoing ImmuneRACE study, and approximately 1,300 subjects contributed by 6 global collaborators. Where available, HLA class I and class II types were taken from metadata supplied by the sample provider and were not determined by assay-based typing. A freely available public database, intended as a resource for researchers studying the immune response to SARS-CoV-2, is where the repertoires were released.

Concerning this clone: Its antigen remains undetermined. Base quality data are lacking; no much larger clone is found one base away.

In Seattle, one collaborating source enrolled patients while the infection was active and tracked those patients longitudinally over the course of disease. Collaborating institutions collected whole blood in K2EDTA tubes following their own protocols. For TCRbeta analysis, collaborator samples were shipped as frozen whole blood, as isolated PBMCs, or as DNA extracted from either sample type. What the authors observed across the whole study: The quantity of clinical and demographic metadata differed by source and by participant and was supplied without curation.

The immunoSEQ Assay, a bias-controlled multiplex PCR, was used to amplify TCRbeta CDR3 regions from genomic DNA. On the study's bioinformatics: Within the assay, amplification of reference gene primers was used to estimate how many nucleated cells each sample contained. To quantify the absolute abundance of each unique TCRbeta CDR3 rearrangement, sequence reads were collapsed and filtered. For each sample, productive Simpson clonality was calculated by taking the square root of Simpson's diversity index across productive rearrangements. What TCRdb holds here is the immuneACCESS table cut down to in-frame rearrangements. Part of the clones is not present; checked against another copy, under half of the missing clones reflect an unresolved V gene, and the others are unexplained. The V and J calls and clone size come from that table; D and trimming were worked out from the DNA. The sample table holds around 170,000 clones, of which around 86% were seen once. The ten top clones hold 6% to 8% of the sample.

The sample was peripheral blood. The receptor's source is a woman aged 70-85 years with COVID-19, enrolled during active disease.

The sequenced DNA: TGTGCCAGCAGCGCGCCGTCCCCGAGTGGCTACACCTTC. Translated, this is CASSAPSPSGYTF. The rearranged segments are TRBV9 and TRBJ1-2, with the D gene call left open. V and J lose 3 bases and 7 bases, and a span of 13 bases separates them. Counted from cysteine to phenylalanine, this CDR3 has 13 amino acids. Left in the record is the CDR3 DNA by itself, 39 bases read in frame from the first base. CDR1 and CDR2 were assigned from the germline V gene as SGDLS and YYNGEE. Extended through the reference TRBV9 and TRBJ1-2 proteins, this CDR3 yields the full variable domain: DSGVTQTPKHLITATGQRVTLRCSPRSGDLSVYWYQQSLDQGLQFLIQYYNGEERAKGNILERFSAQQFPDLHSELNLSSLELGDSALYFCASSAPSPSGYTFGSGTRLTVV.